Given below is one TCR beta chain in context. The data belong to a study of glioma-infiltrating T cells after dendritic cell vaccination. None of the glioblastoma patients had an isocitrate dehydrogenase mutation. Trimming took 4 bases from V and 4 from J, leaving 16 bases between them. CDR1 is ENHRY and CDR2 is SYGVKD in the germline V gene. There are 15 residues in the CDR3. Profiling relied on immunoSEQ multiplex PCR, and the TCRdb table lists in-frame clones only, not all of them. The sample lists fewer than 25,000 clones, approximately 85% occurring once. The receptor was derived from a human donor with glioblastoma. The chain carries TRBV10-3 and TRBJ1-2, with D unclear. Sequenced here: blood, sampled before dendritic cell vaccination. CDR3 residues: CAISVNSGRSYGYTF. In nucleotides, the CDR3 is TGTGCCATCAGTGTTAATTCGGGGAGAAGCTATGGCTACACCTTC.